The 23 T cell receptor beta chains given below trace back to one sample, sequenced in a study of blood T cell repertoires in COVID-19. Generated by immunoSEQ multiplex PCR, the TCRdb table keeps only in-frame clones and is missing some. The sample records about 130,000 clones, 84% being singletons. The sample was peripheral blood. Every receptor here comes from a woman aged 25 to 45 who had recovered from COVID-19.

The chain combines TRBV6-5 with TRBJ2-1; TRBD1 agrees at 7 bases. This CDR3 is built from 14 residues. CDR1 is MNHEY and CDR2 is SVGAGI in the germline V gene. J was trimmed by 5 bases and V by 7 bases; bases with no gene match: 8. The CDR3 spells CASNKGTAHNEQFF. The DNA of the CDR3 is TGTGCCAGCAACAAGGGGACAGCTCACAATGAGCAGTTCTTC.

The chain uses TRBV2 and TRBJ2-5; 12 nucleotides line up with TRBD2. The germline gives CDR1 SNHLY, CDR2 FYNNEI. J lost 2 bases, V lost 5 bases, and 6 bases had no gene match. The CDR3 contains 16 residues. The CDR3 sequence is CASSRNLAGGQETQYF. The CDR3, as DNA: TGTGCCAGCAGTCGCAACCTAGCGGGGGGGCAAGAGACCCAGTACTTC.

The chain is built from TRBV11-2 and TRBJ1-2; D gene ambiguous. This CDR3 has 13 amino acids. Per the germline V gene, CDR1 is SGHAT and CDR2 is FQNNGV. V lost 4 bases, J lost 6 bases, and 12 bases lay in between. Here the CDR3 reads CASSSEDGNGYTF. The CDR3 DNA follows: TGTGCCAGCAGCTCCGAGGATGGAAATGGCTACACCTTC. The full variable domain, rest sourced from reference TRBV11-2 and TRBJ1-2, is EAGVAQSPRYKIIEKRQSVAFWCNPISGHATLYWYQQILGQGPKLLIQFQNNGVVDDSQLPKDRFSAERLKGVDSTLKIQPAKLEDSAVYLCASSSEDGNGYTFGSGTRLTVV.

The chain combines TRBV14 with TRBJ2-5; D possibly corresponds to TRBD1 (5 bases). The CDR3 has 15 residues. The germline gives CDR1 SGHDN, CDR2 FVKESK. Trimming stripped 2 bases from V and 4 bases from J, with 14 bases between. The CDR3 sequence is CASSQRRATGETQYF. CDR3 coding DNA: TGTGCCAGCAGCCAACGCAGGGCAACGGGAGAGACCCAGTACTTC.

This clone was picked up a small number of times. The CDR3 loop is CASSYSNRGPYGYTF. The CDR3 DNA reads TGTGCCAGCAGTTACTCAAACAGGGGGCCCTATGGCTACACCTTC. The rearrangement uses TRBV6-5 and TRBJ1-2; TRBD1 matches 9 bases. The CDR3 loop spans 15 amino acids. V lost 0 bases to trimming and J lost 4 bases; unmatched junction nucleotides: 3. CDR1 is MNHEY and CDR2 is SVGAGI in the germline V gene.

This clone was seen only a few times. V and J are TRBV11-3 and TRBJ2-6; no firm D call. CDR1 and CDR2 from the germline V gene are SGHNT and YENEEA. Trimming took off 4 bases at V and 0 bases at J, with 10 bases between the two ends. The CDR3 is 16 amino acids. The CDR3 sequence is CASSSGSVSGANVLTF. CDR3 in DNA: TGTGCCAGCAGCTCAGGATCAGTCTCTGGGGCCAACGTCCTGACTTTC.

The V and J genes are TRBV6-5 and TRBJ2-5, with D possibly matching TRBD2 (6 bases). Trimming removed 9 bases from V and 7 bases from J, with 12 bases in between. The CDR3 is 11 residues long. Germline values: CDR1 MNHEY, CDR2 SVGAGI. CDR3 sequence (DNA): TGTGCCAGTGCGCGGGGAGGGACCCAGTACTTC. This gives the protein CASARGGTQYF.

CDR3 sequence: CASSVDRGSPLHF. CDR3 DNA: TGTGCCAGCAGCGTAGATCGGGGTTCACCCCTCCACTTT. The V call is TRBV9, the J call TRBJ1-6; D remains unclear. The CDR3 loop spans 13 amino acids. V shed 0 bases and J shed 9 bases, with 7 bases lying between them. Germline-derived CDR1 and CDR2 are SGDLS and YYNGEE.

CDR3 protein: CASSLSGQGRYNEQFF. The CDR3 DNA follows: TGTGCCAGCAGCCTCAGCGGACAGGGGAGGTACAATGAGCAGTTCTTC. The V gene is TRBV7-9, the J gene TRBJ2-1, with 9 bases lining up with TRBD1. V lost 5 bases, J lost 4 bases, and 9 bases stayed unmatched. There are 16 residues in the CDR3. Germline lookup yields CDR1 SEHNR and CDR2 FQNEAQ (reference sequence).

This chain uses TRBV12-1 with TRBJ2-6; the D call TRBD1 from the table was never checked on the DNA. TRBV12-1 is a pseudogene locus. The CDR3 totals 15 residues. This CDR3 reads CASSRQLSGANVLTF. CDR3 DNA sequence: TGTGCCAGCAGCAGACAATTATCTGGGGCCAACGTCCTGACTTTC.

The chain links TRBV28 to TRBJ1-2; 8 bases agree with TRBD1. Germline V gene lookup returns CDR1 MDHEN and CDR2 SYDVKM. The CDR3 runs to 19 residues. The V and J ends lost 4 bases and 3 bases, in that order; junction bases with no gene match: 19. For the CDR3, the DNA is TGTGCCAGCAGTTACTCGTCCCTCCTCAACAGGGGGGGGGACTATGGCTACACCTTC. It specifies CASSYSSLLNRGGDYGYTF.

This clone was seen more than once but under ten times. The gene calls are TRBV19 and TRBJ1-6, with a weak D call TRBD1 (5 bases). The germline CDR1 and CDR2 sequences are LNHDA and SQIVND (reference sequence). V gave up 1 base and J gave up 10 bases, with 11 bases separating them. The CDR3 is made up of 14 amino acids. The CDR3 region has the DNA TGTGCCAGTAGTATAGGAGCGGGGCGGTCACCCCTCCACTTT. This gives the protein CASSIGAGRSPLHF.

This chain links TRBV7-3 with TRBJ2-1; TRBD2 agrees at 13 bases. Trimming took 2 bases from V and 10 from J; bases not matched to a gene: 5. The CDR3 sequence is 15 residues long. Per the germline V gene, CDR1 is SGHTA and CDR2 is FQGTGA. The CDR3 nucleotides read TGTGCCAGCAGCTTAGTAACTAGCGGGGGGGCCGAGCAGTTCTTC. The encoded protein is CASSLVTSGGAEQFF.

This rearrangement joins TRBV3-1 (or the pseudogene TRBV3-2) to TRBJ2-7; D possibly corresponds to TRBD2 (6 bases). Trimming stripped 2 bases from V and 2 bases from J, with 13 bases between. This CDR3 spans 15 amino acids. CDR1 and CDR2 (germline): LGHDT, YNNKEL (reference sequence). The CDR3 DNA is TGTGCCAGCAGCCAATTTGGCGGAGGGACCTACGAGCAGTACTTC. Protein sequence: CASSQFGGGTYEQYF.

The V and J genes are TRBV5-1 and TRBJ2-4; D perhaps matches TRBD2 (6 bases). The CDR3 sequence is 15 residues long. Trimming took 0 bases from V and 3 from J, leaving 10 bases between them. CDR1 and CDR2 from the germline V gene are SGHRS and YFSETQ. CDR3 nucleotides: TGCGCCAGCAGCTTGGCCCCGGGACTCAAAAACATTCAGTACTTC. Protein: CASSLAPGLKNIQYF.

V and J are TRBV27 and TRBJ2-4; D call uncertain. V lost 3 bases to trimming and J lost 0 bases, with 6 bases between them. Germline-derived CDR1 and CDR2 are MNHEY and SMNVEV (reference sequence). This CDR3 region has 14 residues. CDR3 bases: TGTGCCAGCAGTTTGGTCGGAGCCAAAAACATTCAGTACTTC. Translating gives CASSLVGAKNIQYF.

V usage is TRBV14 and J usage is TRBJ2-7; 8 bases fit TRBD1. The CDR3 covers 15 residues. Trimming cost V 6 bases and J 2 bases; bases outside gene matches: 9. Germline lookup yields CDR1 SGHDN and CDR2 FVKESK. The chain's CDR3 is CASRPDGTGPYEQYF. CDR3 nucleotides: TGTGCCAGCAGGCCAGACGGGACAGGTCCCTACGAGCAGTACTTC.

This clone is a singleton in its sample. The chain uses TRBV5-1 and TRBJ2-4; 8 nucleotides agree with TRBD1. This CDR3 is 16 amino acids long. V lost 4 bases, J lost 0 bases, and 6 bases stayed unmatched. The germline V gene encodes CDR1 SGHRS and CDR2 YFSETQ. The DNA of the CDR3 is TGCGCCAGCAGCCCCGGACAGGGACTAGCCAAAAACATTCAGTACTTC. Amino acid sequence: CASSPGQGLAKNIQYF.

CDR3 sequence: CASSYSNSREKLFF. For the CDR3, the DNA is TGTGCCAGCAGTTACTCGAACAGTAGGGAAAAACTGTTTTTT. This sequence joins TRBV6-2 or TRBV6-3 and TRBJ1-4; D is undetermined. Trimming left V 0 bases short and J 8 bases short, with 10 bases between. Germline V lookup: CDR1 MNHEY, CDR2 SVGEGT. The CDR3 is 14 residues long.

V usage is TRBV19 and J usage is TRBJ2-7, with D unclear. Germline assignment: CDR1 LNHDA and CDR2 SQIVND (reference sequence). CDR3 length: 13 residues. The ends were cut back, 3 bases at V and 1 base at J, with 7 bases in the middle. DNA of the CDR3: TGTGCCAGTAGTATCTCCCTTTCCTACGAGCAGTACTTC. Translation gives CASSISLSYEQYF.

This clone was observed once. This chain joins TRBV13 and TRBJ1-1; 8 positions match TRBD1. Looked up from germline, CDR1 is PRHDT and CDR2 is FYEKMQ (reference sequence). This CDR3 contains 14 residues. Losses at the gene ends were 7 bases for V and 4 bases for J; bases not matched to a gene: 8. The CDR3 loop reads CASNKDRVGTEAFF. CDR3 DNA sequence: TGTGCCAGCAACAAGGACAGGGTGGGCACTGAAGCTTTCTTT. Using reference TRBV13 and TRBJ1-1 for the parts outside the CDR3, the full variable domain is AAGVIQSPRHLIKEKRETATLKCYPIPRHDTVYWYQQGPGQDPQFLISFYEKMQSDKGSIPDRFSAQQFSDYHSELNMSSLELGDSALYFCASNKDRVGTEAFFGQGTRLTVV.

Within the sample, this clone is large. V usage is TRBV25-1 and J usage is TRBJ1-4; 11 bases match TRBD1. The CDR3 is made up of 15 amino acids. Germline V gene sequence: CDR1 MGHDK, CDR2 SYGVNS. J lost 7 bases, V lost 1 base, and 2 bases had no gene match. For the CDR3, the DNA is TGTGCCAGCAGTGAATGGGGACAGGGGGGTGAAAAACTGTTTTTT. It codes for CASSEWGQGGEKLFF. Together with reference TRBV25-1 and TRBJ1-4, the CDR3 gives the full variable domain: EADIYQTPRYLVIGTGKKITLECSQTMGHDKMYWYQQDPGMELHLIHYSYGVNSTEKGDLSSESTVSRIRTEHFPLTLESARPSHTSQYLCASSEWGQGGEKLFFGSGTQLSVL.

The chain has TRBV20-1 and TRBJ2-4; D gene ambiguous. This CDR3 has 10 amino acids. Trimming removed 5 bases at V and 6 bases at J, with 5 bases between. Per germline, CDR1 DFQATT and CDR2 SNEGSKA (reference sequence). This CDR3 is CSAERNIQYF. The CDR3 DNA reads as TGCAGTGCTGAGAGAAACATTCAGTACTTC.